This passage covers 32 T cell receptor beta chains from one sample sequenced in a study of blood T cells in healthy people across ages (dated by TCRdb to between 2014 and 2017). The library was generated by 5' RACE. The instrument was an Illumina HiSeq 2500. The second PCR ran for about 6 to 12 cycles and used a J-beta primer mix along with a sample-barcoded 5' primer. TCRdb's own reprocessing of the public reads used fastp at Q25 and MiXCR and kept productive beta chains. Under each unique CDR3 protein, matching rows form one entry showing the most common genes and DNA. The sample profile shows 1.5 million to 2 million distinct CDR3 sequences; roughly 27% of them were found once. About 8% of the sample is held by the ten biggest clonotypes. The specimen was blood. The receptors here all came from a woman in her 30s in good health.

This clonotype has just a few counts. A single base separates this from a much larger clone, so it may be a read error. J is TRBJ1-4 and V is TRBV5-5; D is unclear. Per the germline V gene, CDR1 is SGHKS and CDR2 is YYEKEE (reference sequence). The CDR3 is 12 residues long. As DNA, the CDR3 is TGTGCCAGCAGCCTCTTGGGTGAAAGACTGTTTTTT. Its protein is CASSLLGERLFF.

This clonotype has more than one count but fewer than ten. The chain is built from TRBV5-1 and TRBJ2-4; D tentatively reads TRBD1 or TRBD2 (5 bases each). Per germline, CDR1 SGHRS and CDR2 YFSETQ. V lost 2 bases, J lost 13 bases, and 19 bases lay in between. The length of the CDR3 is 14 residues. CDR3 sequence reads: CASSFRDGIKEQYF. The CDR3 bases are TGCGCCAGCAGCTTCCGGGACGGGATTAAGGAGCAGTACTTC.

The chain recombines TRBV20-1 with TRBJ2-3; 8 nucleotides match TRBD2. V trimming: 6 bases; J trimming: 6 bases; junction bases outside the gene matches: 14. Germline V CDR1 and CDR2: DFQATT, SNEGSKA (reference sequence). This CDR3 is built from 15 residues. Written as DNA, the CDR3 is TGCAGTGCCTTATGGATTAGCGGGGTTTCGGATACGCAGTATTTT. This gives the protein CSALWISGVSDTQYF.

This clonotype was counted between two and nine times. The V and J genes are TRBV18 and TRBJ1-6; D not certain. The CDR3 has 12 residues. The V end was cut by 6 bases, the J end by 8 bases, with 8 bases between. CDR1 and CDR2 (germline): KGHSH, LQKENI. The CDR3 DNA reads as TGTGCCAGCTCTCTAGGATATTCACCCCTCCACTTT. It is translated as CASSLGYSPLHF.

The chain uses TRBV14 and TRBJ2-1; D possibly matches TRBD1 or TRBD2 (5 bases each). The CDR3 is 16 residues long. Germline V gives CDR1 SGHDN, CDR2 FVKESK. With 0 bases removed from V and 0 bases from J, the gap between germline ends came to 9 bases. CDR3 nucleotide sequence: TGTGCCAGCAGCCAAGAGGGACGGAGCTCCTACAATGAGCAGTTCTTC. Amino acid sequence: CASSQEGRSSYNEQFF.

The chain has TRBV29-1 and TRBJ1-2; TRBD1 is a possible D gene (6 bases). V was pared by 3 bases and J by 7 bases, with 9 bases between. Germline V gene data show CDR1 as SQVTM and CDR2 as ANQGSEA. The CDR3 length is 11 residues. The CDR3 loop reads CSVDPRGGYTF. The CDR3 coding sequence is TGCAGCGTTGACCCCAGGGGTGGCTACACCTTC.

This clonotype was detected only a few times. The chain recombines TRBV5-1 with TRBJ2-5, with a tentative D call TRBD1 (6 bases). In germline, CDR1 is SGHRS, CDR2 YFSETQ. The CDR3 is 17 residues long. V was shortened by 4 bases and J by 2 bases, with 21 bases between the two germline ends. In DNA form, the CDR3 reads TGCGCCAGCAGCCTAACAGGGAGAGGGCTGACTCAAGAGACCCAGTACTTC. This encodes CASSLTGRGLTQETQYF. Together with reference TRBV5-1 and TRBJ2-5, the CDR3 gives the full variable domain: KAGVTQTPRYLIKTRGQQVTLSCSPISGHRSVSWYQQTPGQGLQFLFEYFSETQRNKGNFPGRFSGRQFSNSRSEMNVSTLELGDSALYLCASSLTGRGLTQETQYFGPGTRLLVL.

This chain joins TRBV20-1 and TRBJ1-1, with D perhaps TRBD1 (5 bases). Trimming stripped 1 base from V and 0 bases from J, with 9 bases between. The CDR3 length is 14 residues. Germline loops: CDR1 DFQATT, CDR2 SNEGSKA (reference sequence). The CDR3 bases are TGCAGTGCTAGAGGGGACGGAATGAACACTGAAGCTTTCTTT. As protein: CSARGDGMNTEAFF.

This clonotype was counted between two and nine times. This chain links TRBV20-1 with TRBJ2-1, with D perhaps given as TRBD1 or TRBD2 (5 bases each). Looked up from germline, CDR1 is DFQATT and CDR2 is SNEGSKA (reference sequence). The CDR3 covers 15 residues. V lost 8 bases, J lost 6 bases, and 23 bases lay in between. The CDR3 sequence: CSSPGNRDGGNEQFF. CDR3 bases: TGCAGTTCCCCTGGGAACCGGGACGGAGGCAATGAGCAGTTCTTC.

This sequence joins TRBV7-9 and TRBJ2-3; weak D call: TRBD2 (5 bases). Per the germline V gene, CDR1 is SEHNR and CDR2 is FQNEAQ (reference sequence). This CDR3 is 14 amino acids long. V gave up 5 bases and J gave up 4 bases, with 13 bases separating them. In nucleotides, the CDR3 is TGTGCCAGCAGCGCAAACAGCGGATCAGATACGCAGTATTTT. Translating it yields CASSANSGSDTQYF.

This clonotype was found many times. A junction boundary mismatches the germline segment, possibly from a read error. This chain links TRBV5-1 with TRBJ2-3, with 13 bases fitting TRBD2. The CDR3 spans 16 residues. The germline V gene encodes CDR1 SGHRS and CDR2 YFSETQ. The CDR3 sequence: CASSLGTSGNTDTQYF. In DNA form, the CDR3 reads TGTGCCAGCAGCCTCGGGACTAGCGGGAACACAGATACGCAGTATTTT.

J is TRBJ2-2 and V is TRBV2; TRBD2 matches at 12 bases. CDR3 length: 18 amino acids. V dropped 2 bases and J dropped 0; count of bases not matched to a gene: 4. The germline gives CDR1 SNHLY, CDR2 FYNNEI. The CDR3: CASSERSSGGANTGELFF. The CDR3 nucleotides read TGTGCCAGCAGTGAAAGGTCTAGCGGGGGGGCGAACACCGGGGAGCTGTTTTTT.

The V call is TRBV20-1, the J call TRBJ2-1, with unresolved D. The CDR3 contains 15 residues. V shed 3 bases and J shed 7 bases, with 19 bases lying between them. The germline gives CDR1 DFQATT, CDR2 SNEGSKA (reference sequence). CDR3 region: CSASRRATPRNEQFF. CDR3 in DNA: TGCAGTGCTAGTCGCCGGGCCACCCCAAGGAATGAGCAGTTCTTC.

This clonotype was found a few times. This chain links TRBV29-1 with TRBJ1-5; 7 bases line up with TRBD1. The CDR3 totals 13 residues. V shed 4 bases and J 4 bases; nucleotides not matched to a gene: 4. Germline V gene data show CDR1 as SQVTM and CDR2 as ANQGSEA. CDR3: CSVAGQPNQPQHF. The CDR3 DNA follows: TGCAGCGTTGCGGGACAGCCAAATCAGCCCCAGCATTTT. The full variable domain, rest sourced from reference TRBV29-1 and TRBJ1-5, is SAVISQKPSRDICQRGTSLTIQCQVDSQVTMMFWYRQQPGQSLTLIATANQGSEATYESGFVIDKFPISRPNLTFSTLTVSNMSPEDSSIYLCSVAGQPNQPQHFGDGTRLSIL.

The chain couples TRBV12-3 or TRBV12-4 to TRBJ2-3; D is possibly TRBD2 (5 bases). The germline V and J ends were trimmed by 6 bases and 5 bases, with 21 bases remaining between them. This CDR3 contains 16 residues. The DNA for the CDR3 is TGTGCCAGCAGCCACCTTGGAGGTGTGAAACAAGATACGCAGTATTTT. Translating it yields CASSHLGGVKQDTQYF.

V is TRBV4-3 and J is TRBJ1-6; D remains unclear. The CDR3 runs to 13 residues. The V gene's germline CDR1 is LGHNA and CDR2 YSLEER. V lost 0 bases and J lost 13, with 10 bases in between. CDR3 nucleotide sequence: TGCGCCAGCAGCCAAGATTTGGGAGGCCCCCTCCACTTT. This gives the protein CASSQDLGGPLHF.

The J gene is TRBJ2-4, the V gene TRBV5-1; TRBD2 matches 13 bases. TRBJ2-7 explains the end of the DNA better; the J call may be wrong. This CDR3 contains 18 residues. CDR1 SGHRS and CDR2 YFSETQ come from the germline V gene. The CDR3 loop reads CASSSPNLTSGRRNEQYF. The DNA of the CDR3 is TGCGCCAGCAGCTCACCTAATCTGACTAGCGGGAGGAGAAACGAGCAGTACTTC.

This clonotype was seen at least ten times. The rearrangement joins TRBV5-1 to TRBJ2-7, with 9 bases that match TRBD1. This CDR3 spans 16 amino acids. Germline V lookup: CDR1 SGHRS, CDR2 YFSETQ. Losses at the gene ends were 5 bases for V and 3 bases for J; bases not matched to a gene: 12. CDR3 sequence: CASRTQGANRNYEQYF. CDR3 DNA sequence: TGCGCCAGCAGAACACAGGGGGCGAACAGGAACTACGAGCAGTACTTC.

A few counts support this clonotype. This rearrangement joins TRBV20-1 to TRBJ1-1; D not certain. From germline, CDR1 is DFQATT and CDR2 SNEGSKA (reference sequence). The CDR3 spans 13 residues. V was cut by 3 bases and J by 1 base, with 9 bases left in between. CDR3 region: CSARNSENTEAFF. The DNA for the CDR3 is TGCAGTGCTAGGAATTCGGAGAACACTGAAGCTTTCTTT.

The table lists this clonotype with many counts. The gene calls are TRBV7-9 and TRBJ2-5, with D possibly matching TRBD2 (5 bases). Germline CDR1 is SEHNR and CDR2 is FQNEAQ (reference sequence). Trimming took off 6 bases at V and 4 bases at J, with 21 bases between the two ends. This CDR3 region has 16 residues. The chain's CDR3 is CASRPTSVSGRETQYF. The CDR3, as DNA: TGTGCCAGCAGACCCACCAGCGTGAGCGGAAGAGAGACCCAGTACTTC.

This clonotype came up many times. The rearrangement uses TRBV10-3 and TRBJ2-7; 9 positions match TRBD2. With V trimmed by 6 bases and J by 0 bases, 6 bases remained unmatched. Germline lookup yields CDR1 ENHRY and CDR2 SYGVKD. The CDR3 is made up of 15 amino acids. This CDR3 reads CAISGLAGSSYEQYF. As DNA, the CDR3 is TGTGCCATCAGCGGCCTAGCGGGGTCCTCCTACGAGCAGTACTTC.

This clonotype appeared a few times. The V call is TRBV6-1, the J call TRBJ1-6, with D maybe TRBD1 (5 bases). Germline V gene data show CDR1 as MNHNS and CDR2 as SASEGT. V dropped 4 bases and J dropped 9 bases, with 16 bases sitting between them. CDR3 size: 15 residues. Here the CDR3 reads CASSGGTAARSPLHF. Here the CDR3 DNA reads TGTGCCAGCAGTGGCGGGACGGCCGCGCGTTCACCCCTCCACTTT.

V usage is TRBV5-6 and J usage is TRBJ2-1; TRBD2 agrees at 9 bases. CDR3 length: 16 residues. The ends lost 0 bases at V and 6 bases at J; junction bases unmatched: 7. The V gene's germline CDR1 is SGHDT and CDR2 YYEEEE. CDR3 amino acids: CASSLGVAGESNEQFF. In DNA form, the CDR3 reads TGTGCCAGCAGCTTGGGTGTAGCGGGAGAATCCAATGAGCAGTTCTTC.

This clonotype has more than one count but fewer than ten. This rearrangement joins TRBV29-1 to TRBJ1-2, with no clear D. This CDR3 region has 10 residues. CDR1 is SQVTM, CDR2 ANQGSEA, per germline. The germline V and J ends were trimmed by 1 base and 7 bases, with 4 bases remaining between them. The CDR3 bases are TGCAGCGTTGAAGGTTCTGGCTACACCTTC. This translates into CSVEGSGYTF.

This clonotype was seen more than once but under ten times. The CDR3 loop reads CASSPEDRKEKLFF. The CDR3 bases are TGCGCCAGCAGCCCCGAGGACAGGAAAGAAAAACTGTTTTTT. This rearrangement joins TRBV4-1 to TRBJ1-4, with 7 nucleotides matching TRBD1. Germline assignment: CDR1 MGHRA and CDR2 YSYEKL. The CDR3 is 14 residues long. Trimming cost V 4 bases and J 8 bases; bases outside gene matches: 7.

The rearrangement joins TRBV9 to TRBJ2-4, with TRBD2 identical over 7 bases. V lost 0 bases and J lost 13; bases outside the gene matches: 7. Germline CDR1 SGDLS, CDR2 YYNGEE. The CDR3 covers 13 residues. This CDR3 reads CASSVADSGVQYF. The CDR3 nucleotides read TGTGCCAGCAGCGTAGCTGACAGCGGGGTCCAGTACTTC.

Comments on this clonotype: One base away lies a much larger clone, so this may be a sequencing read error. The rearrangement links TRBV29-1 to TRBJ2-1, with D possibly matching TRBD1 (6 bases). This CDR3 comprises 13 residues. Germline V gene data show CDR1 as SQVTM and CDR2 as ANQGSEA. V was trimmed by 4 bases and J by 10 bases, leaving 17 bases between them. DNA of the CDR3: TGCAGCGTTGGGGGGCGAAATGCTTACGAGCAGTTCTTC. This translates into CSVGGRNAYEQFF.

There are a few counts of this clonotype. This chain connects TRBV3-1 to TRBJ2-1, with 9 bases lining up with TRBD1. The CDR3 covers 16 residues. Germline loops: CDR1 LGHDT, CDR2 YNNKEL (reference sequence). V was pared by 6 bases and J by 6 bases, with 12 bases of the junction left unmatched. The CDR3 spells CASRPNRDRVGNEQFF. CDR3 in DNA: TGTGCCAGCAGGCCGAACCGGGACAGGGTGGGCAATGAGCAGTTCTTC.

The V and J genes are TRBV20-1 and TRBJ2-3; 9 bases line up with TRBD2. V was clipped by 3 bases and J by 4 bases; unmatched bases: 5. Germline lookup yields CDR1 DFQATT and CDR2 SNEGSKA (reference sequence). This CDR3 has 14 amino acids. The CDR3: CSARRGGAPDTQYF. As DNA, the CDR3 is TGCAGTGCTAGGCGGGGGGGGGCCCCAGATACGCAGTATTTT.

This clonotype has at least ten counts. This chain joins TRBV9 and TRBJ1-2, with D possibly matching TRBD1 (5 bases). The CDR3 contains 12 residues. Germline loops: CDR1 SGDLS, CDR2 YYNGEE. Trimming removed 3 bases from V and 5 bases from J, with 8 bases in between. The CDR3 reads CASSADRYGYTF. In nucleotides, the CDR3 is TGTGCCAGCAGCGCCGACAGATATGGCTACACCTTC.

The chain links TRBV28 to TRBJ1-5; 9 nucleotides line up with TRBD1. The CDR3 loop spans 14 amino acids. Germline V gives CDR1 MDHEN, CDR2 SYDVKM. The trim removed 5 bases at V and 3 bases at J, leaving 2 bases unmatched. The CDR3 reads CASSTGGNNQPQHF. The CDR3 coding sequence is TGTGCCAGCAGTACAGGGGGCAACAATCAGCCCCAGCATTTT.

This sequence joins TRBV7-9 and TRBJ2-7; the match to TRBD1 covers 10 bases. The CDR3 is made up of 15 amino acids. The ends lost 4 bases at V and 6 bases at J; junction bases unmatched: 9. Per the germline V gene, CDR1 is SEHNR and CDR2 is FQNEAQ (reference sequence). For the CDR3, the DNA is TGTGCCAGCAGCTCGGACCGGGACAGGGGCACCGAGCAGTACTTC. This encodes CASSSDRDRGTEQYF.